This TCR beta chain appears in the sequencing data of a study of blood T cell repertoires in COVID-19. Original methodology: Counts of nucleated cells, estimated from reference gene primer amplification, were obtained. Assay used: immunoSEQ multiplex PCR; TCRdb lists only in-frame clones, some missing. That table gives V, J and clone size, and the DNA gave D and trimming. In the table there are about 69,000 clones, 60% to 80% of which are singletons. Per the germline V gene, CDR1 is LNHNV and CDR2 is YYDKDF (reference sequence). The V gene end was trimmed by 4 bases and the J gene end by 5 bases; junction bases not matched to a gene: 4. This CDR3 spans 13 amino acids.

J is TRBJ1-2 and V is TRBV15, with 7 bases aligning to TRBD1. Sequenced: peripheral blood. The receptor comes from a man aged 60 to 75 with acute or convalescent COVID-19. The CDR3 protein is CATSTRGLYGYTF. CDR3 sequence (DNA): TGTGCCACCAGCACCAGGGGGTTGTATGGCTACACCTTC. The variable domain in full, with the rest retrieved from reference TRBV15 and TRBJ1-2, is DAMVIQNPRYQVTQFGKPVTLSCSQTLNHNVMYWYQQKSSQAPKLLFHYYDKDFNNEADTPDNFQSRRPNTSFCFLDIRSPGLGDTAMYLCATSTRGLYGYTFGSGTRLTVV.